Presented here are 11 T cell receptor beta chains from one specimen sequenced in a study of beta chain features in type 1 diabetes. TCRB transcripts that were expressed got sequenced, as all of the isolated RNA had been reverse transcribed. Profiled with immunoSEQ multiplex PCR; TCRdb holds only in-frame clones, not every one. The sample lists about 190,000 clones, under 9.5% occurring once. Whole-study results and caveats: A moderate, significant TCRB CDR3 shortening appeared in type 1 diabetes across four CD4+ subsets.

The antigens for these receptors are not known. What was sequenced was central memory CD4+ T cells from blood. The receptors were sampled from a man between 18 and 29 years old with type 1 diabetes.

This CDR3 is CASSYSGRQYF. The CDR3 DNA reads TGTGCCAGCAGTTACTCAGGGAGGCAGTACTTC. The rearrangement joins TRBV6-6 to TRBJ2-7, with D maybe TRBD2 (5 bases). The germline CDR1 and CDR2 sequences are MNHNY and SVGAGI (reference sequence). The V and J ends lost 0 bases and 9 bases respectively, with 6 bases between them. CDR3 size: 11 residues.

This clone was seen a few times. At the DNA level, this CDR3 is encoded by other sequences in the same sample as well. This chain connects TRBV5-1 to TRBJ2-5; possibly TRBD2 for D (6 bases). The germline V and J ends were trimmed by 4 bases and 5 bases, with 15 bases remaining between them. The CDR3 has 14 amino acids. Germline-derived CDR1 and CDR2 are SGHRS and YFSETQ. Here the CDR3 reads CASSPGTGRETQYF. Here the CDR3 DNA reads TGCGCCAGCAGCCCCGGGACTGGGAGGGAGACCCAGTACTTC.

This clone was observed a handful of times. J is TRBJ1-1 and V is TRBV19; TRBD1 matches at 8 bases. Germline CDR1 reads LNHDA; CDR2 reads SQIVND (reference sequence). CDR3 size: 14 residues. Trimming removed 3 bases from V and 5 bases from J; junction bases left unmatched: 5. This chain's CDR3 is CASSMGDRRTEAFF. In DNA form, the CDR3 reads TGTGCCAGTAGTATGGGGGACAGGAGAACTGAAGCTTTCTTT.

With respect to this clone: The identical CDR3 is also encoded by other nucleotide sequences in the sample. The chain has TRBV9 and TRBJ1-1; D call uncertain. CDR3 length: 13 residues. The V end was cut by 0 bases, the J end by 1 base, with 4 bases between. Germline loops: CDR1 SGDLS, CDR2 YYNGEE. The CDR3 reads CASSVDWNTEAFF. The DNA for the CDR3 is TGTGCCAGCAGCGTAGACTGGAACACTGAAGCTTTCTTT.

This clone has just a few counts. CDR3 protein: CASSWQDGYTF. In nucleotides, the CDR3 is TGTGCCAGCAGCTGGCAAGATGGCTACACCTTC. The chain recombines TRBV7-9 with TRBJ1-2; D gene uncertain. Looked up from germline, CDR1 is SEHNR and CDR2 is FQNEAQ (reference sequence). The CDR3 contains 11 residues. V lost 4 bases and J 6 bases, leaving 6 bases between the germline ends.

This clone was seen a few times. The chain carries TRBV9 and TRBJ2-1; 7 bases are shared with TRBD2. The length of the CDR3 is 16 residues. Germline CDR1 is SGDLS and CDR2 is YYNGEE. After removal of 0 bases from V and 1 base from J, the junction contained 4 bases not matched to a gene. The CDR3 reads CASSVEVAGSYNEQFF. The CDR3 DNA reads as TGTGCCAGCAGCGTAGAAGTAGCGGGTTCCTACAATGAGCAGTTCTTC.

This sequence joins TRBV11-2 and TRBJ2-5; TRBD2 matches 16 bases. V was clipped by 5 bases and J by 5 bases; unmatched bases: 8. Germline values: CDR1 SGHAT, CDR2 FQNNGV. The CDR3 runs 17 residues. The CDR3 protein is CASSPGTSGGAGETQYF. The CDR3, as DNA: TGTGCCAGCAGCCCCGGGACTAGCGGGGGGGCCGGGGAGACCCAGTACTTC.

J is TRBJ2-6 and V is TRBV4-3, with TRBD2 identical over 9 bases. CDR3 length: 18 amino acids. The germline V gene encodes CDR1 LGHNA and CDR2 YSLEER. Trimming at V came to 2 bases and at J to 0 bases, leaving 5 bases not matched to a gene. In DNA, the CDR3 is TGCGCCAGCAGCCAAAAGCGGGGGGCCCTCTCTGGGGCCAACGTCCTGACTTTC. As protein: CASSQKRGALSGANVLTF.

This clone has only a few counts. This chain connects TRBV9 to TRBJ2-1; D remains unclear. This CDR3 contains 12 residues. V shed 4 bases and J shed 3 bases, with 5 bases lying between them. Germline V lookup: CDR1 SGDLS, CDR2 YYNGEE. CDR3: CASSNYYNEQFF. In DNA, the CDR3 is TGTGCCAGCAGCAACTACTACAATGAGCAGTTCTTC.

This clone has just a few counts. The chain couples TRBV4-2 to TRBJ1-1; D possibly corresponds to TRBD1 (6 bases). CDR1 LGHNA and CDR2 YNFKEQ come from the germline V gene. The V gene lost 4 bases and the J gene lost 6 bases, with 15 bases spanning the gap. There are 14 residues in the CDR3. The CDR3 here is CASSPGQSFAEAFF. In DNA form, the CDR3 reads TGTGCCAGCAGCCCCGGACAGTCATTCGCTGAAGCTTTCTTT.

This rearrangement joins TRBV18 to TRBJ2-3, with 9 nucleotides matching TRBD2. The CDR3 runs 16 residues. Germline V gene lookup returns CDR1 KGHSH and CDR2 LQKENI. Trimming cost V 0 bases and J 4 bases; bases outside gene matches: 5. For the CDR3, the DNA is TGTGCCAGCTCACCACCGAGTAGCGGGGGCCCAGATACGCAGTATTTT. Protein: CASSPPSSGGPDTQYF.